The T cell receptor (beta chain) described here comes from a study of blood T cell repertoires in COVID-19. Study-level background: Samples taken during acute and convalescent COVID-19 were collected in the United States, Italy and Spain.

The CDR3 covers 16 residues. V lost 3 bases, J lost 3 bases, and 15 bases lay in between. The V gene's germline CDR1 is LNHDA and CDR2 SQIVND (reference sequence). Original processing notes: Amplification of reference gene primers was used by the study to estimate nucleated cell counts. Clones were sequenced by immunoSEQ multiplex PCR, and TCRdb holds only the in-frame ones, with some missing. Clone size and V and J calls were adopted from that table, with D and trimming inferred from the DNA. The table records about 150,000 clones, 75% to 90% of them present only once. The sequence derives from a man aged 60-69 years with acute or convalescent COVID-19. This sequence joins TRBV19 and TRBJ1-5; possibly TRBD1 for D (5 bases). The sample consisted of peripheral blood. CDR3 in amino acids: CASSMGQGQYNQPQHF. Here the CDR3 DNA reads TGTGCCAGTAGTATGGGGCAGGGTCAATACAATCAGCCCCAGCATTTT.